This T cell receptor beta chain was sequenced during a study of cytomegalovirus exposure and HLA in healthy donors. Study-wide context: The study's early data release held some 85 million unique TCRs from HLA-typed donors. Whole-study results and caveats: In a later analysis, compared with equally common non-associated chains, HLA-associated beta chains were more expanded.

In the PCR, 60 Vbeta and 13 Jbeta primers were used. The table came from immunoSEQ multiplex PCR; TCRdb's copy has only in-frame clones and leaves some out. The specimen's table records about 53,000 clones. Germline loops: CDR1 LNHNV, CDR2 YYDKDF (reference sequence). Trimming shortened V by 9 bases and J by 2 bases, and 10 bases separated the two germline ends. The CDR3 covers 12 residues. As for the donors, each was a healthy bone marrow donor. With respect to this clone: Antigen specificity is unknown.

The TCR was taken from a man aged 18 to 30 in good health and CMV-seropositive. The sequenced sample consisted of PBMCs. The chain is built from TRBV15 and TRBJ1-2; no definite D call. In DNA, the CDR3 is TGTGCCACAAGAGGCGGGAACTATGGCTACACCTTC. This translates into CATRGGNYGYTF. Supplemented by reference TRBV15 and TRBJ1-2, the full variable domain reads DAMVIQNPRYQVTQFGKPVTLSCSQTLNHNVMYWYQQKSSQAPKLLFHYYDKDFNNEADTPDNFQSRRPNTSFCFLDIRSPGLGDTAMYLCATRGGNYGYTFGSGTRLTVV.